This is a list of T cell receptor beta chains from one sample in a study of blood T cells in healthy people across ages. TCRdb ran MiXCR on the 5' RACE reads and lists one entry per CDR3 protein. Among some 1.7 million distinct CDR3 sequences listed, 28% were seen once. The sequenced sample consisted of blood. These receptors were taken from a woman in her thirties in good health. Both conserved end residues are part of each CDR3. D genes are given only for firm matches. Only part of the rows carry a size: once, few, many, or a class if the clone is expanded.

>TRBV10-3|NA|TRBJ2-7|NA
TGTGCCATCAGTGAGTCGGACTCCTCCTACAATGAGCAGTACTTC
CAISESDSSYNEQYF
>TRBV2|NA|TRBJ2-5|NA
TGTGCCAGCAGCGCGACAGGCCTCGGGTACTTC
CASSATGLGYF
>TRBV27|many|TRBJ2-7|TRBD1
TGTGCCAGCAAACAGGGGTTTCCGGTTGAGGAGCAGTACTTC
CASKQGFPVEEQYF
>TRBV29-1|few|TRBJ2-3|NA
TGCAGCGTTTGGGTGGGGGTGGATACGCAGTATTTT
CSVWVGVDTQYF
>TRBV9|few|TRBJ1-2|TRBD1
TGTGCCAGCAGCGGAGACAGGGACCATGGCTACACCTTC
CASSGDRDHGYTF
>TRBV7-2|few|TRBJ1-2|TRBD1
TGTGCCAGCAGCCGGATCGGGACAGACTATGGCTACACCTTC
CASSRIGTDYGYTF
>TRBV28|few|TRBJ1-1|TRBD1
TGTGCCAGCAGTGTCCCGGGACAGGTGAACACTGAAGCTTTCTTT
CASSVPGQVNTEAFF
>TRBV12-3/TRBV12-4|few|TRBJ2-2|NA
TGTGCCAGCAGTCCCGGGTCTATCACCGGGGAGCTGTTTTTT
CASSPGSITGELFF
>TRBV11-2|many|TRBJ2-1|TRBD1
TGTGCCAGCAGCTTAGACCAGGGGGCTTGGAATGAGCAGTTCTTC
CASSLDQGAWNEQFF
>TRBV4-3|many|TRBJ2-5|TRBD2
TGCGCCAGCAGCCAGAGCGGGGGGGGGACCCAGTACTTC
CASSQSGGGTQYF
>TRBV28|NA|TRBJ1-4|NA
TGTGCCAGCAGTCCCCGGCGGGCTCGTAATGAAAAACTGTTTTTT
CASSPRRARNEKLFF
>TRBV5-1|NA|TRBJ2-7|NA
TGCGCCAGCAGCTTAGTACCCTACGAGCGGTACTTC
CASSLVPYERYF
>TRBV7-2|few|TRBJ2-5|NA
TGTGCCAGCAGCTTTCTAGCGCAGGGGGAGACCCAGTACTTC
CASSFLAQGETQYF
>TRBV7-2|few|TRBJ2-7|TRBD2
TGTGCCAGCAGCTTGGGGCTAGCGGGGAGGGACGAGCAGTACTTC
CASSLGLAGRDEQYF
>TRBV29-1|many|TRBJ2-7|NA
TGCAGCGTTGAAGGCCGCGCGACGAAGGGAGAGCAGTACTTC
CSVEGRATKGEQYF
>TRBV7-8|many|TRBJ2-4|NA
TGTGCCAGCAGCATACCGCGGCTGCAGGCCAAAAACATTCAGTACTTC
CASSIPRLQAKNIQYF
>TRBV6-2/TRBV6-3|many|TRBJ2-5|TRBD1
TGTGCCAGCAGCTTAGCCCCAGGGGGTAGGGAGACCCAGTACTTC
CASSLAPGGRETQYF
>TRBV5-6|NA|TRBJ2-7|TRBD2
TGTGCCAGCAACCTCTTGGCGGGAGTAGCCTACGAGCAGTACTTC
CASNLLAGVAYEQYF
>TRBV12-3/TRBV12-4|many|TRBJ2-3|NA
TGTGCCAGCAGTTTAGGTTCGACGGGGTATTTT
CASSLGSTGYF
>TRBV29-1|many|TRBJ2-7|NA
TGCAGCGTTGATAGGGCAGGGAGCTCCTACGAGCAGTACTTC
CSVDRAGSSYEQYF
>TRBV7-2|few|TRBJ2-5|NA
TGTGCCAGCAGCTTAATGTGGGGGGAGACCCAGTACTTC
CASSLMWGETQYF
>TRBV29-1|many|TRBJ1-2|TRBD1
TGCAGCGTAGCTGGACAGGAGGAGGGCTACACCTTC
CSVAGQEEGYTF
>TRBV14|NA|TRBJ2-1|TRBD1
TGTGCCAGCAGCCAAGACCAGGGGGCGAATGAGCAGTTCTTC
CASSQDQGANEQFF
>TRBV7-2|few|TRBJ2-7|NA
TGTGCCAGCAGCGAAACAACAGGCCCCGGCGAGCAGTACTTC
CASSETTGPGEQYF
>TRBV2|few|TRBJ2-3|NA
TGTGCCAGCTTAAGAAGGAGCTGGGGCACAGATACGCAGTATTTT
CASLRRSWGTDTQYF
>TRBV6-1|NA|TRBJ2-2|TRBD2
TGTGCCAGCAGTGAGGGACTAGCGGGATGGGGGGCCGGGGAGCTGTTTTTT
CASSEGLAGWGAGELFF
>TRBV20-1|few|TRBJ2-7|NA
TGCAGTGCTTCCTCTCTGAGAGGGCCTTACGAGCAGTACTTC
CSASSLRGPYEQYF
>TRBV20-1|many|TRBJ2-7|TRBD2
TGCAGTGCTAGATGGGGTAGCGGGCGTGTCGAGCAGTACTTC
CSARWGSGRVEQYF
>TRBV7-2|few|TRBJ2-1|TRBD2
TGTGCCAGCAGCTTTGGAGCGGGTAAGCGGGGTGGATCCAATGAGCAGTTCTTC
CASSFGAGKRGGSNEQFF